This T cell receptor (beta chain) comes out of a study of OX40 agonist ivuxolimab in advanced cancers. The overall study: About 44% of patients had received prior checkpoint inhibitor therapy. Study-wide results and limits: Dose levels from 0.1 to 3.0 mg/kg saw CD4+ and CD8+ blood T cells expand clonally by week 6. CD8+ T cells showed, on average, more clonal expansion than CD4+ cells.

Of note for this clone: Its antigen remains unidentified. This sequence may be a read error, since a much larger clone differs from it by one base.

Germline CDR1 is SGHKS and CDR2 is YYEKEE (reference sequence). CDR3 size: 14 residues. The V and J ends lost 4 bases and 6 bases respectively, with 16 bases between them. Sequencing was performed with immunoSEQ multiplex PCR; in TCRdb, only in-frame clones are kept and a portion is missing. The sample records under 30,000 clones, roughly 76% being singletons. The rearrangement uses TRBV5-5 and TRBJ1-2; the D is unclear. The source material was CD4+ or CD8+ T cells sorted from blood, sampled in a trial of the OX40 agonist ivuxolimab. The sequence was obtained from an adult with an advanced solid tumor such as melanoma, head and neck, liver or kidney cancer. CDR3 protein: CASSAGFLPHGYTF. CDR3 bases: TGTGCCAGCAGCGCCGGGTTCCTCCCCCATGGCTACACCTTC. Supplemented by reference TRBV5-5 and TRBJ1-2, the full variable domain reads DAGVTQSPTHLIKTRGQQVTLRCSPISGHKSVSWYQQVLGQGPQFIFQYYEKEERGRGNFPDRFSARQFPNYSSELNVNALLLGDSALYLCASSAGFLPHGYTFGSGTRLTVV.